This TCR beta chain was captured by sequencing in a study of blood T cells in healthy people across ages. Primed by a sample-barcoded 5' primer and a J-beta primer mix, a second PCR proceeded for about 6 to 11 cycles. TCRdb reanalysed the 5' RACE reads using MiXCR and keeps one entry per CDR3 protein. The sample contains fewer than 900,000 distinct CDR3 sequences, around 46% of which appear only once. The ends were cut back, 2 bases at V and 11 bases at J, with 19 bases in the middle. Per germline, CDR1 SGHRS and CDR2 YFSETQ. The CDR3 is 14 residues long. The sequencing sample was made of blood. The clonotype was recovered from a woman aged 55-70 years in good health. V usage is TRBV5-1 and J usage is TRBJ2-5; tentative D call: TRBD1 (6 bases). CDR3 amino acids: CASSFSGDYNEQYF. CDR3 nucleotide sequence: TGCGCCAGCAGCTTCTCAGGGGATTACAATGAGCAGTACTTC.